Below, one T cell receptor beta chain is given with its context. As yet, its antigen is unknown. The sample is drawn from a study of OX40 agonist ivuxolimab in advanced cancers. At the level of the study: Age averaged around 60 years (range about 23 to 85), and 82.7% were male.

Data came from immunoSEQ multiplex PCR; TCRdb stores just in-frame clones and leaves some out. The sample lists just over 40,000 clones; 88% were seen once. Blood was sampled at baseline, cycle 4 day 1, and cycle 7 day 1. General study points: Among the least clonally expanded were partial responders at 0.1-3.0 mg/kg.

This TCR was sampled from an adult with an advanced solid tumor such as melanoma, head and neck, liver or kidney cancer. The specimen comprised CD4+ or CD8+ T cells sorted from blood, sampled in a trial of the OX40 agonist ivuxolimab.

The CDR3, as DNA: TGTGCCAGCAGTTCCCTGGGGGTCCAAAGCGGAAACACCATATATTTT. Amino acid sequence: CASSSLGVQSGNTIYF. This chain connects TRBV9 to TRBJ1-3; tentatively, D is TRBD1 (5 bases). The CDR3 runs to 16 residues. The ends were cut back, 5 bases at V and 4 bases at J, with 19 bases in the middle. CDR1 and CDR2 (germline): SGDLS, YYNGEE.